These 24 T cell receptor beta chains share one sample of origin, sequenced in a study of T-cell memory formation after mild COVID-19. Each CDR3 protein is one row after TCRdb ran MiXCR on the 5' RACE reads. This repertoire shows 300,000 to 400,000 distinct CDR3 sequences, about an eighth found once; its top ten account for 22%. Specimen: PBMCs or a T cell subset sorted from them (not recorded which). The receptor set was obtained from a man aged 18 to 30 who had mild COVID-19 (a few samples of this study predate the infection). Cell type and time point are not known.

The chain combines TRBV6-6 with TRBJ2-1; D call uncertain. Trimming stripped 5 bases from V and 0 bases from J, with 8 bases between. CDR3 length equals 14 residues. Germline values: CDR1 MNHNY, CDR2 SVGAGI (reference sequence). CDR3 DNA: TGTGCCAGCAGTCCAACCAGCTCCTACAATGAGCAGTTCTTC. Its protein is CASSPTSSYNEQFF.

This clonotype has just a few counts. This CDR3 is CSFGYTSTDTQYF. The DNA of the CDR3 is TGCAGTTTCGGGTATACTAGCACAGATACGCAGTATTTT. The chain uses TRBV20-1 and TRBJ2-3; D uncertain. CDR1 DFQATT and CDR2 SNEGSKA come from the germline V gene (reference sequence). This CDR3 has 13 amino acids. Deletions cut 8 bases from V and 0 bases from J, with 12 bases between.

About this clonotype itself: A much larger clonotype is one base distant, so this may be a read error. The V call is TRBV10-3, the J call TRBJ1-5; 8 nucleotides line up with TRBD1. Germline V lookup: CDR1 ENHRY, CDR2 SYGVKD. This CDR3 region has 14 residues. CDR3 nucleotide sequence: TGTGCCATCAGTGATCGGACAGGGAATCAGCCCAAGCATTTT. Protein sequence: CAISDRTGNQPKHF.

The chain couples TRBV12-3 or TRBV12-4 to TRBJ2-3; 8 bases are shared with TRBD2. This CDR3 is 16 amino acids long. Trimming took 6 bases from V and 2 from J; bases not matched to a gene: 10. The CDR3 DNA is TGTGCCAGCAGACCCGGGGTAGCGGGAAACACAGATACGCAGTATTTT. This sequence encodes CASRPGVAGNTDTQYF.

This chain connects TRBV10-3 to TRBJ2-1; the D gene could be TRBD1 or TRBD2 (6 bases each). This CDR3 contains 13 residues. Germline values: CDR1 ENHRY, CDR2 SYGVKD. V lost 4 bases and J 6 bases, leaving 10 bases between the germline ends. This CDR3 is CAISGGTLNEQFF. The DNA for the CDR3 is TGTGCCATCAGTGGCGGGACACTCAATGAGCAGTTCTTC.

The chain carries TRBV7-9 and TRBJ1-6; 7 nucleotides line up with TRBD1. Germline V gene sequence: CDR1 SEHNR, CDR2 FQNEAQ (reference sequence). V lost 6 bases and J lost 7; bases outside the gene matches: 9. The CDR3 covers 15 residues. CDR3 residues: CASSQQGRPNSPLHF. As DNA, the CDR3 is TGTGCCAGCAGTCAACAGGGGCGCCCAAATTCACCCCTCCACTTT.

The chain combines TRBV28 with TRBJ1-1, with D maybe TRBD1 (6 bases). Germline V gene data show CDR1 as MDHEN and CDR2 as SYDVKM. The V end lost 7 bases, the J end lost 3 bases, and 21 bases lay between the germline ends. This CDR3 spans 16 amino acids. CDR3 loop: CASTHGTKPRDTEAFF. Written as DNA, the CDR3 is TGTGCCAGCACCCACGGGACAAAACCACGGGACACTGAAGCTTTCTTT.

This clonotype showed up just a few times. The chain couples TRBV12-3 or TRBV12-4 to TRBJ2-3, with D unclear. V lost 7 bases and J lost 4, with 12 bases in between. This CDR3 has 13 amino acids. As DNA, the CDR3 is TGTGCCAGCACTCCGTCCGGAGCAGATACGCAGTATTTT. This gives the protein CASTPSGADTQYF.

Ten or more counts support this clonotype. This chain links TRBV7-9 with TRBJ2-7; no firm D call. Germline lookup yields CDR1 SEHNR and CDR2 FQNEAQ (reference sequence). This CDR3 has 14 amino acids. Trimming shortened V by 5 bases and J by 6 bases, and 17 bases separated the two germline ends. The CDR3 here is CASSAWMWGGEQYV. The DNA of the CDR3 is TGTGCCAGCAGCGCCTGGATGTGGGGTGGCGAGCAGTACGTC.

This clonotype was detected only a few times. The CDR3: CASRTARGGYEQYF. Written as DNA, the CDR3 is TGTGCCAGCAGGACAGCCAGGGGCGGCTACGAGCAGTACTTC. The chain uses TRBV6-5 and TRBJ2-7; D is possibly TRBD1 (6 bases). Germline CDR1 and CDR2: MNHEY and SVGAGI. The CDR3 is 14 residues long. V dropped 6 bases and J dropped 3 bases, with 15 bases sitting between them.

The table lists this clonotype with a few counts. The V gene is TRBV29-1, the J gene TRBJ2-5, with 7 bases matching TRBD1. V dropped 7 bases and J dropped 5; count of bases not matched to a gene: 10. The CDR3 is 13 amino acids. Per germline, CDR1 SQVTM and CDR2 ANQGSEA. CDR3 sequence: CSGYRGLGETQYF. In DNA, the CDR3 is TGCAGCGGATACAGGGGCCTCGGCGAGACCCAGTACTTC.

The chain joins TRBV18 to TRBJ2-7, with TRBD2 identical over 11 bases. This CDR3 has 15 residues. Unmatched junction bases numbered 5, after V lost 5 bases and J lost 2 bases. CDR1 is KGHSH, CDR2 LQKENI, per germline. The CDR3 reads CASSSSGGPPYEQYV. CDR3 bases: TGTGCCAGCTCATCTAGCGGGGGGCCTCCCTACGAGCAGTACGTC.

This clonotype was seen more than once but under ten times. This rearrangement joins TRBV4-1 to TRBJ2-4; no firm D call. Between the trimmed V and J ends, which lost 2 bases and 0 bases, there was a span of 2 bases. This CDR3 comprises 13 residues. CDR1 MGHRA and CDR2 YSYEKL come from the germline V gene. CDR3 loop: CASSQSAKNIQYF. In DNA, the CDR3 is TGCGCCAGCAGCCAATCAGCCAAAAACATTCAGTACTTC.

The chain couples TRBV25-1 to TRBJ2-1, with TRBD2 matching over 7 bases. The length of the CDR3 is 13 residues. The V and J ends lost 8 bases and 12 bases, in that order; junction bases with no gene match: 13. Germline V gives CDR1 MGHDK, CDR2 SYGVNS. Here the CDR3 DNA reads TGTGCCAGCCAGTTGCAGGGTTCTAGCGGGCAGTTCTTC. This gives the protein CASQLQGSSGQFF.

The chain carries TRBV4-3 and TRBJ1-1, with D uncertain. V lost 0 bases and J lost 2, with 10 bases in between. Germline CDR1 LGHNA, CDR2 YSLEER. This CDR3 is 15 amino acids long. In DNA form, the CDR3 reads TGCGCCAGCAGCCAAGACTGGTCGAGAAACACTGAAGCTTTCTTT. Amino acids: CASSQDWSRNTEAFF.

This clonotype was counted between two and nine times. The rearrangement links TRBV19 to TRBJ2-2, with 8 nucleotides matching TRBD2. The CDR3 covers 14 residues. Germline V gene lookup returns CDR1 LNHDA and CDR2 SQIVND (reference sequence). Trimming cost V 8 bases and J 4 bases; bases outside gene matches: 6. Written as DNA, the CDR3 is TGTGCCAGTCCACTAGGGACTAGCACCGGGGAGCTGTTTTTT. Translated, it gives CASPLGTSTGELFF. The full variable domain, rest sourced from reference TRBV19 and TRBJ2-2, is DGGITQSPKYLFRKEGQNVTLSCEQNLNHDAMYWYRQDPGQGLRLIYYSQIVNDFQKGDIAEGYSVSREKKESFPLTVTSAQKNPTAFYLCASPLGTSTGELFFGEGSRLTVL.

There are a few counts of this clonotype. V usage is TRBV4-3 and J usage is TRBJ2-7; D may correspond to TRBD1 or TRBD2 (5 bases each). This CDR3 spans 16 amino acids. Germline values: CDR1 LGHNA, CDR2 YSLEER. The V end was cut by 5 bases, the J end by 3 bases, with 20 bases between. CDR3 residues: CASSSHRDAGRYEQYF. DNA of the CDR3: TGCGCCAGCAGCTCCCACCGGGACGCAGGGCGCTACGAGCAGTACTTC.

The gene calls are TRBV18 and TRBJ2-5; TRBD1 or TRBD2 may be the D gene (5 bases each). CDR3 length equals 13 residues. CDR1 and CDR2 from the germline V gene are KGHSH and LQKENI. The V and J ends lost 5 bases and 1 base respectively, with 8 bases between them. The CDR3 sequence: CASSAGAQETQYF. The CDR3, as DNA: TGTGCCAGCTCAGCCGGGGCCCAAGAGACCCAGTACTTC.

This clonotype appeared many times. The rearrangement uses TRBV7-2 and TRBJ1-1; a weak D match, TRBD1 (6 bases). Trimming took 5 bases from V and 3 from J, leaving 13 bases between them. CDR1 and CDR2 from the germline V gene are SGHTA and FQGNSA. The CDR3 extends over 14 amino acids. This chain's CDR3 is CASSKPGQYTEAFF. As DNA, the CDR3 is TGTGCCAGCAGCAAACCGGGACAATACACTGAAGCTTTCTTT.

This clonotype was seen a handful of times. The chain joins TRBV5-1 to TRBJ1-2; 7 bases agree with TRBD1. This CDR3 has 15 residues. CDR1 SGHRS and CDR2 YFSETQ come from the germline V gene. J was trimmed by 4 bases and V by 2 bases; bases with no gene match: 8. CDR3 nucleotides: TGCGCCAGCAGCTTTCGACAGGGCTCCGTCTATGGCTACACCTTC. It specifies CASSFRQGSVYGYTF.

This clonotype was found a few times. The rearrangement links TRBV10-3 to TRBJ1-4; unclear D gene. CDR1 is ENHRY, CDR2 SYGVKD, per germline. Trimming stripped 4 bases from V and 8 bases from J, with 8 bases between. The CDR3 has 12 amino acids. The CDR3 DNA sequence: TGTGCCATCAGTGGTTACGGCGAAAAACTGTTTTTT. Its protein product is CAISGYGEKLFF.

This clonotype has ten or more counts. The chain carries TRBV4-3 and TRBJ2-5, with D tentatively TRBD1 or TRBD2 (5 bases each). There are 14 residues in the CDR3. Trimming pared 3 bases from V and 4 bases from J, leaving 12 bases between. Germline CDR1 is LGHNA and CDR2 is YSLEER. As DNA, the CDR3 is TGCGCCAGCAGCCAGGAGGCTAGGGGAGAGACCCAGTACTTC. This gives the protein CASSQEARGETQYF.

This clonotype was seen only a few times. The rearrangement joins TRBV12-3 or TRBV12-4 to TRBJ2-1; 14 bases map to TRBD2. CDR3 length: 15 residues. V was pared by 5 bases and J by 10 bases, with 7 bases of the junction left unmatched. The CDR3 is CASSPGLAGGVEQFF. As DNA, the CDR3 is TGTGCCAGCAGTCCAGGACTAGCGGGGGGAGTAGAGCAGTTCTTC.

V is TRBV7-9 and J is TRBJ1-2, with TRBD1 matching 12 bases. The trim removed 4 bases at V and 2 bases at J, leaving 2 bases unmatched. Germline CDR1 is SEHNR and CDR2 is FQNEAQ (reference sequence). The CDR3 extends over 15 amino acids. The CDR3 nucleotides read TGTGCCAGCAGCTGGGGACAGGGGGCGAACTATGGCTACACCTTC. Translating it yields CASSWGQGANYGYTF.